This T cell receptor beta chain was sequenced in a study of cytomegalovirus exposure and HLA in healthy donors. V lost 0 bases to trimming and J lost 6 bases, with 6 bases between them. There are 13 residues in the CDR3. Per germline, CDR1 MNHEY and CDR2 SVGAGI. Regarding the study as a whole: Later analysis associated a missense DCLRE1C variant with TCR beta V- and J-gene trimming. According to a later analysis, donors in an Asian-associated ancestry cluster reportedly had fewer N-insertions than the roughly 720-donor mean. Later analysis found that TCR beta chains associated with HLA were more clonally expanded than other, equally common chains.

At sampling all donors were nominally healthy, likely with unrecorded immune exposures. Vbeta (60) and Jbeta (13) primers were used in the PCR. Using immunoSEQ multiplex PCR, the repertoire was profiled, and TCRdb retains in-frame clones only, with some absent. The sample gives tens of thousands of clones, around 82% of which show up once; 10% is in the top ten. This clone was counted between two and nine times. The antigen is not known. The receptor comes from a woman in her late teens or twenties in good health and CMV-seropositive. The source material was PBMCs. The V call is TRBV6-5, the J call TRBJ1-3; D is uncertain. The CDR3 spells CASSYSRENTIYF. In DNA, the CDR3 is TGTGCCAGCAGTTACTCCCGGGAAAACACCATATATTTT.